The rows below give T cell receptor beta chains drawn from one sample of a study of Ad26.COV2.S vaccination and SARS-CoV-2 variants. Using immunoSEQ multiplex PCR, the repertoire was profiled, and TCRdb retains in-frame clones only, with some absent. Among around 300,000 clones listed, around 89% were seen once. The source was peripheral blood, collected in a trial of Ad26.COV2.S vaccine versus placebo. The receptors originated from a person between 18 and 65 years old who received the Ad26.COV2.S COVID-19 vaccine or a placebo. CDR3s include the opening cysteine and the closing phenylalanine or tryptophan.

J gene: TRBJ2-7; V gene: TRBV12-5; CDR3 length: 17; CDR3 protein: CASGLRGLGVTSYEQYF
J gene: TRBJ2-1; V gene: TRBV5-1; CDR3 length: 16; CDR3 protein: CASSLSYRVSYNEQFF
J gene: TRBJ1-5; V gene: TRBV28; CDR3 length: 14; CDR3 protein: CASSWGQLNQPQHF
J gene: TRBJ2-5; V gene: TRBV19; CDR3 length: 14; CDR3 protein: CASSNTGIEETQYF
J gene: TRBJ2-1; V gene: TRBV5-4; CDR3 length: 16; CDR3 protein: CASSLIAGGTYNEQFF
J gene: TRBJ1-6; V gene: TRBV27; CDR3 length: 13; CDR3 protein: CASSTIDNSPLHF
J gene: TRBJ1-6; V gene: TRBV27; CDR3 length: 12; CDR3 protein: CARGQGMAPLHF
J gene: TRBJ2-1; V gene: TRBV29-1; CDR3 length: 13; CDR3 protein: CSVSGEGYNEQFF
J gene: TRBJ2-2; V gene: TRBV27; CDR3 length: 12; CDR3 protein: CASSPNTGELFF
J gene: TRBJ1-1; V gene: TRBV2; CDR3 length: 14; CDR3 protein: CASSVEQGRTEAFF
J gene: TRBJ2-5; V gene: TRBV3-1/TRBV3-2; CDR3 length: 14; CDR3 protein: CASSQETSGETQYF
J gene: TRBJ1-5; V gene: TRBV27; CDR3 length: 15; CDR3 protein: CASSLFGTGNQPQHF
J gene: TRBJ1-1; V gene: TRBV6-2/TRBV6-3; CDR3 length: 13; CDR3 protein: CASSMTGATEAFF
J gene: TRBJ2-1; V gene: TRBV5-1; CDR3 length: 19; CDR3 protein: CASSLVRVGLAGGYNEQFF
J gene: TRBJ1-4; V gene: TRBV14; CDR3 length: 17; CDR3 protein: CASSQLPGATANEKLFF
J gene: TRBJ2-5; V gene: TRBV19; CDR3 length: 14; CDR3 protein: CASSATGAFETQYF
J gene: TRBJ2-2; V gene: TRBV7-9; CDR3 length: 12; CDR3 protein: CADRTNTGELFF
J gene: TRBJ2-7; V gene: TRBV9; CDR3 length: 15; CDR3 protein: CASSPQGSISYEQYF
J gene: TRBJ2-1; V gene: TRBV11-2; CDR3 length: 13; CDR3 protein: CASSLAGGGTQFF
J gene: TRBJ1-5; V gene: TRBV28; CDR3 length: 14; CDR3 protein: CASKTDRVHQPQHF
J gene: TRBJ2-1; V gene: TRBV9; CDR3 length: 17; CDR3 protein: CASSTTGQGDSYNEQFF
J gene: TRBJ2-1; V gene: TRBV7-3; CDR3 length: 17; CDR3 protein: CASSPIPGRPEVDEQFF
J gene: TRBJ2-1; V gene: TRBV18; CDR3 length: 14; CDR3 protein: CASSPPISNNEQFF
J gene: TRBJ2-5; V gene: TRBV3-1/TRBV3-2; CDR3 length: 14; CDR3 protein: CASRYSGDQETQYF
J gene: TRBJ1-1; V gene: TRBV7-2; CDR3 length: 12; CDR3 protein: CASSLAQGETFF